This section outlines one TCR beta chain sequence together with its context. Its antigen is currently unknown. One end of the junction is discordant with germline, which a read error may explain. A universal primer site arose from template switching, and cDNA bore unique molecular identifiers. Each CDR3 protein is one row after TCRdb ran MiXCR on the 5' RACE reads. The sample holds 210,000 or so distinct CDR3 sequences, around 6.8% seen once. The data stem from a study of identical twins. Study results and limitations: There were fewer insertions in abundant cord blood beta clonotypes, but memory repertoires showed no such pattern. Cross-sectional statistical analysis, not tracking of the same donors, underpinned the conclusions. Beta out-of-frame sequences displayed a weaker excess of sharing between twins.

This CDR3 comprises 12 residues. The germline V gene encodes CDR1 SQVTM and CDR2 ANQGSEA. The same data also contributed to another study, on yellow fever vaccine responses in identical twins.

This sequence originates from a woman between 18 and 30 years old in good health. Sequenced material: memory (CD45RO+) T cells sorted from blood. The chain carries TRBV29-1 and TRBJ1-1, with D perhaps TRBD1 (5 bases). CDR3 in DNA: TGCAGCGGACAAAGGGTGGACACTGAATCTTTCTTT. This codes for CSGQRVDTESFF.